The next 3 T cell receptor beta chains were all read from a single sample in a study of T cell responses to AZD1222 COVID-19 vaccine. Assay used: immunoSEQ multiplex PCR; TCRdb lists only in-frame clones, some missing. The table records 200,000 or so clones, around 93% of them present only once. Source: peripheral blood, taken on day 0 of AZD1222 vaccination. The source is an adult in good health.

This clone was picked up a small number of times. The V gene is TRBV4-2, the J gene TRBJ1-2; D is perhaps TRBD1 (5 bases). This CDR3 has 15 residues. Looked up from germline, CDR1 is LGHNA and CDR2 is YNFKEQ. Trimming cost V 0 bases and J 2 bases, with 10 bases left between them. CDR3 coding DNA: TGTGCCAGCAGCCAAGATGTCGGGGGGAACTATGGCTACACCTTC. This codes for CASSQDVGGNYGYTF.

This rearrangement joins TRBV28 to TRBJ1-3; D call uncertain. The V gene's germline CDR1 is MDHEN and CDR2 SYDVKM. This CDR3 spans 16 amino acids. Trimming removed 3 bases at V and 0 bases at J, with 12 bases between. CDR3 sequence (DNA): TGTGCCAGCAGTTTGGTAGGCTCCTTCTCTGGAAACACCATATATTTT. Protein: CASSLVGSFSGNTIYF. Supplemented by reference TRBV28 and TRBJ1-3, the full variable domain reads DVKVTQSSRYLVKRTGEKVFLECVQDMDHENMFWYRQDPGLGLRLIYFSYDVKMKEKGDIPEGYSVSREKKERFSLILESASTNQTSMYLCASSLVGSFSGNTIYFGEGSWLTVV.

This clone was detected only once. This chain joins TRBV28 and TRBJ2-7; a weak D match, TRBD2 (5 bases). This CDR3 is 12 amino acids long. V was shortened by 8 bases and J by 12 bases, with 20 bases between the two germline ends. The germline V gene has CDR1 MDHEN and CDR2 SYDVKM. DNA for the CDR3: TGTGCCAGCCTGTCTCCTCCGGGATCCCGGTACTTC. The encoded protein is CASLSPPGSRYF.